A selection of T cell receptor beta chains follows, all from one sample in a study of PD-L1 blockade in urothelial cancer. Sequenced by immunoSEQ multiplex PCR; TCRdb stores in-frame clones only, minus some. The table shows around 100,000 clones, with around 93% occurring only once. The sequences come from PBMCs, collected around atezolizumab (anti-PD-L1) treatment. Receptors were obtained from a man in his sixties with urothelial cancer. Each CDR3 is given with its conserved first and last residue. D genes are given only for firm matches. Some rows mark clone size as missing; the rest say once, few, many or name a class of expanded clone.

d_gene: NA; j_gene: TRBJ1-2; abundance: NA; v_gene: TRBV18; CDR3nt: TGTGCCAGCTCACCACCAGTTGCAGGGCGGTATGGCTACACCTTC; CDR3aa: CASSPPVAGRYGYTF
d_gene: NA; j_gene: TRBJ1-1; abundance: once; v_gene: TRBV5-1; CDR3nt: TGCGCCAGCAGCTTTGAGGGGGGGACTGAAGCTTTCTTT; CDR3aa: CASSFEGGTEAFF
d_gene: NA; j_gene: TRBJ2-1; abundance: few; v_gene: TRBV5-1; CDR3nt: TGCGCCAGCAGCCTAGGTTACACTGGGAATGAGCAGTTCTTC; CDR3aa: CASSLGYTGNEQFF
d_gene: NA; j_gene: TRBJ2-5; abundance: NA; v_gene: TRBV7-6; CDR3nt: TGTGCCAGCAGCTTAGTCGACAACCAAGAGACCCAGTACTTC; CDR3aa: CASSLVDNQETQYF
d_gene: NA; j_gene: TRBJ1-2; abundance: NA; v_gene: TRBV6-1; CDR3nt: TGTGCCAGCAGCTCGACAGGTTCGAGGGGCTACACCTTC; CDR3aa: CASSSTGSRGYTF
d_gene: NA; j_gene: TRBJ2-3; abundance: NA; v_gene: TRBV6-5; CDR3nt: TGTGCCAGCAGCCCAACAGGGCTGGGAGATACGCAGTATTTT; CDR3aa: CASSPTGLGDTQYF
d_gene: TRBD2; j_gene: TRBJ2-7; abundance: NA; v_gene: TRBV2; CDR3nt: TGTGCCGACAGAGTGGCTAGCGGCGAGCAGTACTTC; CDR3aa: CADRVASGEQYF
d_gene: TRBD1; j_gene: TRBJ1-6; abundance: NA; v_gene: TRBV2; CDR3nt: TGTGCCAGCAATATACCCGGGACAGGGGATAATTCACCCCTCCACTTT; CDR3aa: CASNIPGTGDNSPLHF
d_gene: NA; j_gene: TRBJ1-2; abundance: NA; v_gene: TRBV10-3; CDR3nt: TGTGCCATCAGTGAGTCTAACAATAACTATGGCTACACCTTC; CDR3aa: CAISESNNNYGYTF
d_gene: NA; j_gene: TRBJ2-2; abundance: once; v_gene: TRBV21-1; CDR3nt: TGTGCCAGCAGCCCTTTGGGGGGAGAGACCACCGGGGAGCTGTTTTTT; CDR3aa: CASSPLGGETTGELFF
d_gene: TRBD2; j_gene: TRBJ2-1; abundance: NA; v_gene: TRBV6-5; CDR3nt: TGTGCCAGCAGGGGAGCTAGCGGGGGGGCCGGTGAGCAGTTCTTC; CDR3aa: CASRGASGGAGEQFF
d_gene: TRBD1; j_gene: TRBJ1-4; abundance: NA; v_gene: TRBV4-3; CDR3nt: TGCGCCAGCAGCCAAGATCCTAAGGGACAGGGGATTCTTACTAATGAAAAACTGTTTTTT; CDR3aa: CASSQDPKGQGILTNEKLFF
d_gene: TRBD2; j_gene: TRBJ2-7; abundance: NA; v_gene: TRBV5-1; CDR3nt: TGCGCCAGCAGCTTGGAAACTAGCGGTTTGAGTGAGCAGTACTTC; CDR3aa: CASSLETSGLSEQYF
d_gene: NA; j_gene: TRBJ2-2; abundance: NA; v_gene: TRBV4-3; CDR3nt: TGCGCCAGCAGCCAAGGTAGAAACAGCGGGACCGGGGAGCTGTTTTTT; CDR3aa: CASSQGRNSGTGELFF
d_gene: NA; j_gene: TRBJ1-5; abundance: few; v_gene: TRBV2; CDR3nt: TGTGCCAGCAGTGGACGTCAGGAACAGCCCCAGCATTTT; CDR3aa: CASSGRQEQPQHF
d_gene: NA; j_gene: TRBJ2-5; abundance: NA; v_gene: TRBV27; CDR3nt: TGTGCCAGCAGTCGTCTAGCCGGAGAGACCCAGTACTTC; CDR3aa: CASSRLAGETQYF
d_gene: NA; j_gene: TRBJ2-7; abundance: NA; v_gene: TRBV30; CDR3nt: TGTGCCTGGAGGCGTGGCAGGGGATCATCCTACGAGCAGTACTTC; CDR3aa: CAWRRGRGSSYEQYF
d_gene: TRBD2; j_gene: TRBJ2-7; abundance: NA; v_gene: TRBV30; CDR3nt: TGTGCCTGGCGTCTAGCGGGGAGCTCCTACGAGCAGTACTTC; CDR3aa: CAWRLAGSSYEQYF
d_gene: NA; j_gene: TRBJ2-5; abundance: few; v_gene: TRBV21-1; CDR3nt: TGTGCCAGCAGCAAAGGGATAGGGACAGGGCAAGAGACCCAGTACTTC; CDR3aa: CASSKGIGTGQETQYF
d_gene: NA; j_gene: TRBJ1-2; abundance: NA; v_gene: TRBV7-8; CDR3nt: TGTGCCAGCAGCTTCCAGGACAGTGCGTATGGCTACACCTTC; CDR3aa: CASSFQDSAYGYTF
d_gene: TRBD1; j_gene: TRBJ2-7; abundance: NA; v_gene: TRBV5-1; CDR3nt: TGCGCCAGCAGCATCGCCGGGACAGGGGCCTACGAGCAGTACTTC; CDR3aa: CASSIAGTGAYEQYF
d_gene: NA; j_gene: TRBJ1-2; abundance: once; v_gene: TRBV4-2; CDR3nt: TGTGCCAGCAGCCAAGATTTGCAGCGAGCCTATGGCTACACCTTC; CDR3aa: CASSQDLQRAYGYTF
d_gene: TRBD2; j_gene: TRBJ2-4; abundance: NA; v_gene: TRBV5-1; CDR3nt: TGCGCCGGACTAGATCCCGAAAACATTCAGTACTTC; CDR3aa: CAGLDPENIQYF
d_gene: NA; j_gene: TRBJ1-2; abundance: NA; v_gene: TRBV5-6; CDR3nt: TGTGCCAGCAGCCCCCGGGGGAGAGGCTACACCTTC; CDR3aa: CASSPRGRGYTF
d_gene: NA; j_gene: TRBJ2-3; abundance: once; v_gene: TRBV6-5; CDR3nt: TGTGCCACCTCGGGGTCATCCCGCACAGATACGCAGTATTTT; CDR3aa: CATSGSSRTDTQYF
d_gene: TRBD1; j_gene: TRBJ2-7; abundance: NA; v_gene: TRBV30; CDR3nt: TGTGCCTGGAACAGGGGGAGCACCTACGAGCAGTACTTC; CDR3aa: CAWNRGSTYEQYF
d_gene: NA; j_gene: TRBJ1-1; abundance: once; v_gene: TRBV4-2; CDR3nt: TGTGCCAGCAGCCAAGGCGGCCAGGGGAACAGGGCTTTCTTT; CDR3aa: CASSQGGQGNRAFF